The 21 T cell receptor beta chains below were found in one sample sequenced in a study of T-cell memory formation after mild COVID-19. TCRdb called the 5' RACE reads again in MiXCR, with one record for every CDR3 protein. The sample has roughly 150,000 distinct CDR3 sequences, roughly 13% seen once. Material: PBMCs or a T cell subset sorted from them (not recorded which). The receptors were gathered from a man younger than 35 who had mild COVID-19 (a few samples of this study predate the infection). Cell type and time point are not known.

This CDR3 reads CASSQDSWTGGVTQYF. CDR3 DNA sequence: TGTGCCAGCAGCCAAGATTCATGGACAGGGGGCGTCACGCAGTATTTT. V and J are TRBV4-2 and TRBJ2-3; 11 positions match TRBD1. The germline V gene has CDR1 LGHNA and CDR2 YNFKEQ. The CDR3 runs 16 residues. J was trimmed by 9 bases and V by 0 bases; bases with no gene match: 8.

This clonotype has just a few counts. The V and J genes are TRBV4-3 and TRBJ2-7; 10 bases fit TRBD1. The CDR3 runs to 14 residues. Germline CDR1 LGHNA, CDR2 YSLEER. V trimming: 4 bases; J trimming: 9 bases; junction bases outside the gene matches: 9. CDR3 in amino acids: CASSRGGQGDGQYF. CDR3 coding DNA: TGCGCCAGCAGCCGCGGCGGACAGGGGGACGGGCAGTACTTC.

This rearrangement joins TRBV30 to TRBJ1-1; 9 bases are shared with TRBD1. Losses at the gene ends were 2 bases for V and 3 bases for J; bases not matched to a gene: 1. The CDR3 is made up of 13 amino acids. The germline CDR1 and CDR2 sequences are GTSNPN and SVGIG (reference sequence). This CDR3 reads CAWSWDRDTEAFF. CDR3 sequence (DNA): TGTGCCTGGAGTTGGGACAGGGACACTGAAGCTTTCTTT.

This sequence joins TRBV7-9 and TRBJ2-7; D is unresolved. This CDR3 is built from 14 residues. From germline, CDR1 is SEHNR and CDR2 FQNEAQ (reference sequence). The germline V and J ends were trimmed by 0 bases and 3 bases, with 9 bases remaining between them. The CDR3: CASSLASLGYEQYF. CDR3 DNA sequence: TGTGCCAGCAGCTTAGCGAGTTTGGGCTACGAGCAGTACTTC.

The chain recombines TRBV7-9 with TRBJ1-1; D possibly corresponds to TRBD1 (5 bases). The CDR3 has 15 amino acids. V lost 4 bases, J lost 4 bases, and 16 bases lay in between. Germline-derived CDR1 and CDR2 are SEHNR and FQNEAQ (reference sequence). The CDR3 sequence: CASSSQSGLGTEAFF. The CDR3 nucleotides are TGTGCCAGCAGCTCTCAATCAGGGTTGGGCACTGAAGCTTTCTTT. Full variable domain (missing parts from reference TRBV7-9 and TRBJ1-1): DTGVSQNPRHKITKRGQNVTFRCDPISEHNRLYWYRQTLGQGPEFLTYFQNEAQLEKSRLLSDRFSAERPKGSFSTLEIQRTEQGDSAMYLCASSSQSGLGTEAFFGQGTRLTVV.

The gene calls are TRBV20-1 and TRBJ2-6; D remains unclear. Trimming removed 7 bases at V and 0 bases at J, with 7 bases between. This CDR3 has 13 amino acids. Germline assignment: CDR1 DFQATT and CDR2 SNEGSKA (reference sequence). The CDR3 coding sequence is TGCAGTGGGGTGCCCTCTGGGGCCAACGTCCTGACTTTC. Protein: CSGVPSGANVLTF.

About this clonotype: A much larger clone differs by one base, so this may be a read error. CDR3 loop: CASSFGLEETQYF. The CDR3 region has the DNA TGTGCCAGCAGCTTTGGACTGGAAGAGACCCAGTACTTC. V gene TRBV7-2 combines with J gene TRBJ2-5; the D gene is possibly TRBD2 (5 bases). The CDR3 is 13 amino acids. The V gene's germline CDR1 is SGHTA and CDR2 FQGNSA. Trimming took 3 bases from V and 3 from J, leaving 8 bases between them.

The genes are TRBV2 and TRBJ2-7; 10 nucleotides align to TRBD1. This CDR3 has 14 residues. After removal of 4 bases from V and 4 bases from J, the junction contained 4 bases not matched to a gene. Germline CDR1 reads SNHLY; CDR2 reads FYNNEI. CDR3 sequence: CASSGTGGTYEQYF. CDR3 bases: TGTGCCAGCAGTGGGACAGGGGGAACGTACGAGCAGTACTTC.

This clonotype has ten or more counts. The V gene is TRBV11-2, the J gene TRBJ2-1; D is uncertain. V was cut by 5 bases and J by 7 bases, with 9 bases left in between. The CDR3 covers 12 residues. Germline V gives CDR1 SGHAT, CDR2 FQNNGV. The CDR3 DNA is TGTGCCAGCAGCCCTAGACCTAATGAGCAGTTCTTC. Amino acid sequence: CASSPRPNEQFF.

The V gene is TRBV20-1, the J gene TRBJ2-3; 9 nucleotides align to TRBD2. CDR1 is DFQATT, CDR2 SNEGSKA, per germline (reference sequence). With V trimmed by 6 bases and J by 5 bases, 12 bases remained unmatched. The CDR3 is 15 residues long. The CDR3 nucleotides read TGCAGTGCCCGGAACGCGGGGGGGGTTTTAGATACGCAGTATTTT. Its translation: CSARNAGGVLDTQYF.

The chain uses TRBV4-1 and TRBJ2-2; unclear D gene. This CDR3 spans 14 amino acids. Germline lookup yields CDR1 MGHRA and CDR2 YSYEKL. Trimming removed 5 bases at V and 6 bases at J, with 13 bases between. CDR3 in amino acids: CASSSTEDSGELFF. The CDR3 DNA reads TGCGCCAGCAGCTCTACTGAGGATTCCGGGGAGCTGTTTTTT.

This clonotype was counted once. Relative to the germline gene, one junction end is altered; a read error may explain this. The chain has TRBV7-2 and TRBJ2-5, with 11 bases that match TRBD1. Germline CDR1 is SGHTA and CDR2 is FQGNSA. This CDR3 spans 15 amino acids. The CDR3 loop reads CARSRDRGIKETQYF. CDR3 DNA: TGTGCCCGCAGCCGGGACAGGGGGATTAAGGAGACCCAGTACTTC. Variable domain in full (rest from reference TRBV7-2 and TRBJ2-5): GAGVSQSPSNKVTEKGKDVELRCDPISGHTALYWYRQSLGQGLEFLIYFQGNSAPDKSGLPSDRFSAERTGGSVSTLTIQRTQQEDSAVYLCARSRDRGIKETQYFGPGTRLLVL.

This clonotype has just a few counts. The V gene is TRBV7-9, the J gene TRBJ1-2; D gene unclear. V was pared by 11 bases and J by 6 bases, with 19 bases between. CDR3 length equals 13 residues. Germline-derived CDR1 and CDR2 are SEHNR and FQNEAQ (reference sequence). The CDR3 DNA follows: TGTGCCGGAAACAGCGGCCTGAGGGATGGCTACACCTTC. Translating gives CAGNSGLRDGYTF.

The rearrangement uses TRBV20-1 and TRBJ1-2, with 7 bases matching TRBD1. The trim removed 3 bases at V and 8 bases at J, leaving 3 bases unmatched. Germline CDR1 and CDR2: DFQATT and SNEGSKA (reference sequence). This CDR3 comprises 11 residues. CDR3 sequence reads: CSASRTGGYTF. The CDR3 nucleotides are TGCAGTGCTAGTCGGACAGGAGGCTACACCTTC.

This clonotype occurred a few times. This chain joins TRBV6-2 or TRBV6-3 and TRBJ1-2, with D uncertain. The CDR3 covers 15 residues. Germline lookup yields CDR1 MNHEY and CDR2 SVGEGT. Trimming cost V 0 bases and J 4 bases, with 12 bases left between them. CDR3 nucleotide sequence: TGTGCCAGCAGTTACTCGGCGGGGTCCATCTATGGCTACACCTTC. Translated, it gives CASSYSAGSIYGYTF.

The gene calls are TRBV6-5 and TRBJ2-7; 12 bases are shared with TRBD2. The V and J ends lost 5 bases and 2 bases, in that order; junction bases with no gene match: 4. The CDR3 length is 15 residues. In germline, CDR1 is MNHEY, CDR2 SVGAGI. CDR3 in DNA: TGTGCCAGCAGTCAACTAGCGGGGGGCCCCTACGAGCAGTACTTC. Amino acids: CASSQLAGGPYEQYF.

CDR3 sequence: CASSFRIQETQYF. Written as DNA, the CDR3 is TGTGCCAGCAGCTTCCGGATTCAAGAGACCCAGTACTTC. The genes are TRBV7-9 and TRBJ2-5, with D hard to call. The CDR3 covers 13 residues. CDR1 is SEHNR, CDR2 FQNEAQ, per germline (reference sequence). V shed 3 bases and J shed 2 bases, with 7 bases lying between them. Drawing the rest from reference TRBV7-9 and TRBJ2-5, the complete variable domain is DTGVSQNPRHKITKRGQNVTFRCDPISEHNRLYWYRQTLGQGPEFLTYFQNEAQLEKSRLLSDRFSAERPKGSFSTLEIQRTEQGDSAMYLCASSFRIQETQYFGPGTRLLVL.

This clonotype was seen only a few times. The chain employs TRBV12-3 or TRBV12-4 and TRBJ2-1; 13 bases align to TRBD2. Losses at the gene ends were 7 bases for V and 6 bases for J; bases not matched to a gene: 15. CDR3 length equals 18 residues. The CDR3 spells CASILGTSGDPWVNEQFF. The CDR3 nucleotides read TGTGCCAGCATCCTGGGGACTAGCGGGGACCCGTGGGTCAATGAGCAGTTCTTC.

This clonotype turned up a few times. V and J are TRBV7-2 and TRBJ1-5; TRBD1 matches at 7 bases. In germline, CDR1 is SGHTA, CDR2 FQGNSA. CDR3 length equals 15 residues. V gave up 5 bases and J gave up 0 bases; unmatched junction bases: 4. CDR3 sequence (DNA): TGTGCCAGCAGCCCCCAGGGGGATAGCAATCAGCCCCAGCATTTT. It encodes CASSPQGDSNQPQHF.

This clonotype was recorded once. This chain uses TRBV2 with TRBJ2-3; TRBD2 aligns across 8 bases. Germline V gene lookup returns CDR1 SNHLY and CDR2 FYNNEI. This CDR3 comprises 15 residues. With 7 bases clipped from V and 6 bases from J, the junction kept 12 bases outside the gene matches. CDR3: CASTRVAGSSDTQYF. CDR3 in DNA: TGTGCCAGCACGAGAGTAGCGGGGTCCTCGGATACGCAGTATTTT. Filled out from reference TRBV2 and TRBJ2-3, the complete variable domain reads EPEVTQTPSHQVTQMGQEVILRCVPISNHLYFYWYRQILGQKVEFLVSFYNNEISEKSEIFDDQFSVERPDGSNFTLKIRSTKLEDSAMYFCASTRVAGSSDTQYFGPGTRLTVL.

This CDR3 is CASNAGRTQYF. CDR3 in DNA: TGTGCCAGCAACGCGGGCAGGACCCAGTACTTC. J is TRBJ2-5 and V is TRBV7-2, with TRBD2 as a possible D gene (5 bases). The CDR3 covers 11 residues. From germline, CDR1 is SGHTA and CDR2 FQGNSA. The V gene lost 7 bases and the J gene lost 7 bases, with 10 bases spanning the gap.